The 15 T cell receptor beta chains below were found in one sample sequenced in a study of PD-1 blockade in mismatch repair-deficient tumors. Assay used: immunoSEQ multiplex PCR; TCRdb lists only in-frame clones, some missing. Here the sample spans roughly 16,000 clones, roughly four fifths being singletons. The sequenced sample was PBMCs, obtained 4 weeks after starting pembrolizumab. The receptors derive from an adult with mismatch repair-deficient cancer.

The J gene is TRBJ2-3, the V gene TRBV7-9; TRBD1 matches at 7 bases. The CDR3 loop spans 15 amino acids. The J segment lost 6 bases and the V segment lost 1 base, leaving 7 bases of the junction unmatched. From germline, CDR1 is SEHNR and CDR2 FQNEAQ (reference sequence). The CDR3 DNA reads TGTGCCAGCAGCTTAGGTGACAGGGAAGGGGATACGCAGTATTTT. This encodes CASSLGDREGDTQYF.

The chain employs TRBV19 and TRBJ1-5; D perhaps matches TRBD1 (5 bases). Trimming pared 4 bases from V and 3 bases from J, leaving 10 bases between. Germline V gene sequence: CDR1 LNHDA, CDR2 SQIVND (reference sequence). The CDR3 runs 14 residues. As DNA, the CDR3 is TGTGCCAGTAGTAGCCAGGGTAACAATCAGCCCCAGCATTTT. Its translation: CASSSQGNNQPQHF. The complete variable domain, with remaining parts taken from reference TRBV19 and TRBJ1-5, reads DGGITQSPKYLFRKEGQNVTLSCEQNLNHDAMYWYRQDPGQGLRLIYYSQIVNDFQKGDIAEGYSVSREKKESFPLTVTSAQKNPTAFYLCASSSQGNNQPQHFGDGTRLSIL.

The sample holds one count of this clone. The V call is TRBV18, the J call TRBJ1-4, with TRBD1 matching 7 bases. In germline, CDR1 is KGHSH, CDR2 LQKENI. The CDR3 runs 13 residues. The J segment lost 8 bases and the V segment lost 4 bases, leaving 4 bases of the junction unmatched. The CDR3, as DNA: TGTGCCAGCTCACAGGGGGCTGGGGAAAAACTGTTTTTT. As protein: CASSQGAGEKLFF.

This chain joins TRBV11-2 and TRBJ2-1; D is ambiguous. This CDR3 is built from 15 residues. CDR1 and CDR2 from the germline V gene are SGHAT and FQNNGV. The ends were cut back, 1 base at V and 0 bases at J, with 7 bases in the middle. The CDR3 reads CASSLVPGSYNEQFF. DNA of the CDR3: TGTGCCAGCAGCTTAGTTCCCGGCTCCTACAATGAGCAGTTCTTC.

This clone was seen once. CDR3 loop: CASSPPSLVRERSYNEQFF. Here the CDR3 DNA reads TGCGCCAGCAGCCCCCCGTCATTAGTTCGGGAGCGCTCCTACAATGAGCAGTTCTTC. The chain recombines TRBV5-1 with TRBJ2-1; tentative D call: TRBD2 (6 bases). V shed 4 bases and J shed 0 bases, with 23 bases lying between them. This CDR3 is built from 19 residues. Germline loops: CDR1 SGHRS, CDR2 YFSETQ. The complete variable domain, with remaining parts taken from reference TRBV5-1 and TRBJ2-1, reads KAGVTQTPRYLIKTRGQQVTLSCSPISGHRSVSWYQQTPGQGLQFLFEYFSETQRNKGNFPGRFSGRQFSNSRSEMNVSTLELGDSALYLCASSPPSLVRERSYNEQFFGPGTRLTVL.

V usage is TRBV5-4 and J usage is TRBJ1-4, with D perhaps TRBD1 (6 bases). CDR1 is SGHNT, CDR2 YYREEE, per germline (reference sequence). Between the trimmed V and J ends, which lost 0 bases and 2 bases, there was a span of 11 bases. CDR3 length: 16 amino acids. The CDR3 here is CASSLDREATNEKLFF. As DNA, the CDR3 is TGTGCCAGCAGCTTGGACAGGGAAGCCACTAATGAAAAACTGTTTTTT.

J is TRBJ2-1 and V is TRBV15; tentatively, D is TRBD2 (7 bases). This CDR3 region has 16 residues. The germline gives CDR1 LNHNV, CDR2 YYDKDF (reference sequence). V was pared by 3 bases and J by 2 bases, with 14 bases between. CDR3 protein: CATSRRSGTTYNEQFF. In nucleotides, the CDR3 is TGTGCCACCAGCAGGAGGAGCGGGACAACCTACAATGAGCAGTTCTTC.

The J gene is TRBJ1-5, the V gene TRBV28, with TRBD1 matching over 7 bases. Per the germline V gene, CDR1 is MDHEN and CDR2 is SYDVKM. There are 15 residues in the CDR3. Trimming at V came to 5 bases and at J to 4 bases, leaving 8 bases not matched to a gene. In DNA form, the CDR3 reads TGTGCCAGCAGTCTCGACAGGGTTCGGAATCAGCCCCAGCATTTT. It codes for CASSLDRVRNQPQHF.

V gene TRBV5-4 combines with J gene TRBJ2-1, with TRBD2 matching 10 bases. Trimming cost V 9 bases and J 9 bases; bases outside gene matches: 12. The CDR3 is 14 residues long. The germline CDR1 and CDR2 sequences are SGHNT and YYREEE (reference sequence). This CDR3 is CATKSGRDGSEQFF. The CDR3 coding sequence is TGTGCCACCAAAAGCGGGAGGGATGGTTCTGAGCAGTTCTTC. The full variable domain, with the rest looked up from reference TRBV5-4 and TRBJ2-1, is ETGVTQSPTHLIKTRGQQVTLRCSSQSGHNTVSWYQQALGQGPQFIFQYYREEENGRGNFPPRFSGLQFPNYSSELNVNALELDDSALYLCATKSGRDGSEQFFGPGTRLTVL.

The CDR3 loop reads CASSPLLGATNEKLFF. The DNA of the CDR3 is TGTGCCAGCTCACCACTTTTGGGGGCTACTAATGAAAAACTGTTTTTT. The gene calls are TRBV18 and TRBJ1-4; possible D gene TRBD1, 6 bases. The CDR3 runs to 16 residues. Germline loops: CDR1 KGHSH, CDR2 LQKENI. V was cut by 1 base and J by 2 bases, with 11 bases left in between.

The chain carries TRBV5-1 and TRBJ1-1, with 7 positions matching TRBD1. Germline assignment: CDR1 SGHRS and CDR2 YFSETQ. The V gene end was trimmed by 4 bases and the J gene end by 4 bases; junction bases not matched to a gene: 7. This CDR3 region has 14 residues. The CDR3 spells CASSMDRISTEAFF. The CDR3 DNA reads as TGCGCCAGCAGCATGGACAGGATAAGCACTGAAGCTTTCTTT.

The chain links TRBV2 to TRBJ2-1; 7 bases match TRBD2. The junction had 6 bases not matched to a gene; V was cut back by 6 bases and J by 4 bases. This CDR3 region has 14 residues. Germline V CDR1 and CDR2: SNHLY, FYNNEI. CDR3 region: CASRPAGLYNEQFF. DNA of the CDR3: TGTGCCAGCAGGCCAGCGGGACTGTACAATGAGCAGTTCTTC.

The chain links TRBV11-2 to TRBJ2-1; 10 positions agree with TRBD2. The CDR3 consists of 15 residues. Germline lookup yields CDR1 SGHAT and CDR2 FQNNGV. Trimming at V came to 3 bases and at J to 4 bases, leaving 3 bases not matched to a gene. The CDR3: CASSFGLADYNEQFF. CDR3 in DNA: TGTGCCAGCAGCTTCGGACTAGCGGATTACAATGAGCAGTTCTTC.

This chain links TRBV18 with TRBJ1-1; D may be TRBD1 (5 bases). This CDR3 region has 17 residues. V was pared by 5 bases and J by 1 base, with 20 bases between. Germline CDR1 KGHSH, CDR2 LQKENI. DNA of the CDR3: TGTGCCAGCTCATCGTTAGACTCTGGACAAGCGAACACTGAAGCTTTCTTT. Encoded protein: CASSSLDSGQANTEAFF.

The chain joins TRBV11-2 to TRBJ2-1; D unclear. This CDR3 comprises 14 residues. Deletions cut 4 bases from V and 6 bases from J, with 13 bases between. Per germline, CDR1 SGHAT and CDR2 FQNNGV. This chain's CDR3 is CASSSLLVRNEQFF. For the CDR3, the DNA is TGTGCCAGCAGCTCCCTCTTAGTCCGCAATGAGCAGTTCTTC.